This entry lists 16 T cell receptor beta chains sequenced from one sample in a study of coeliac disease. Assay: immunoSEQ multiplex PCR; the TCRdb copy retains only in-frame clones and omits some. The repertoire consists of about 5,400 clones, with roughly 58% occurring once and the leading ten covering 6.5%. Sample: intraepithelial lymphocytes from the gut. The receptors originated from a woman under 40 with active celiac disease.

The V gene is TRBV27, the J gene TRBJ1-6; 8 bases match TRBD1. CDR1 and CDR2 from the germline V gene are MNHEY and SMNVEV (reference sequence). V lost 7 bases, J lost 8 bases, and 4 bases stayed unmatched. The CDR3 covers 13 residues. The CDR3: CASNRGGDSPLHF. The CDR3 DNA sequence: TGTGCCAGCAACAGGGGGGGGGATTCACCCCTCCACTTT.

This clone was detected only a few times. The chain has TRBV4-3 and TRBJ2-2; perhaps TRBD1 as D (6 bases). The CDR3 runs 15 residues. Germline lookup yields CDR1 LGHNA and CDR2 YSLEER. Trimming cost V 4 bases and J 6 bases, with 15 bases left between them. In DNA form, the CDR3 reads TGCGCCAGCAGCCGGATAACAGGGATTGCCGGGGAGCTGTTTTTT. Protein: CASSRITGIAGELFF.

V gene TRBV19 combines with J gene TRBJ1-5, with a possible D match to TRBD1 (5 bases). V lost 2 bases to trimming and J lost 6 bases, with 17 bases between them. The germline gives CDR1 LNHDA, CDR2 SQIVND (reference sequence). The CDR3 runs to 16 residues. This CDR3 reads CASSIPIWGGTQPQHF. The CDR3 DNA sequence: TGTGCCAGTAGTATACCGATTTGGGGGGGGACTCAGCCCCAGCATTTT.

This clone appeared a few times. The chain has TRBV7-8 and TRBJ2-3, with 9 bases identical to TRBD1. The CDR3 covers 14 residues. The V and J ends lost 5 bases and 8 bases, in that order; junction bases with no gene match: 8. Germline-derived CDR1 and CDR2 are SGHVS and FQNEAQ. The CDR3 reads CASSPHRGPGTQYF. CDR3 nucleotides: TGTGCCAGCAGCCCACACAGGGGGCCAGGTACGCAGTATTTT.

The chain recombines TRBV2 with TRBJ2-1; tentative D call: TRBD2 (5 bases). Germline values: CDR1 SNHLY, CDR2 FYNNEI. CDR3 length equals 15 residues. The V end lost 4 bases, the J end lost 4 bases, and 14 bases lay between the germline ends. The CDR3 DNA reads TGTGCCAGCAGTGTACGACCCCGCGGGTACAATGAGCAGTTCTTC. The encoded protein is CASSVRPRGYNEQFF.

The J gene is TRBJ1-6, the V gene TRBV28; the D is unclear. The length of the CDR3 is 13 residues. Germline CDR1 is MDHEN and CDR2 is SYDVKM. Trimming removed 11 bases from V and 7 bases from J, with 15 bases in between. The CDR3 sequence is CAGHAGWNSPLHF. DNA of the CDR3: TGTGCCGGCCATGCAGGATGGAATTCACCCCTCCACTTT. The entire variable domain, with the rest obtained from reference TRBV28 and TRBJ1-6, is as follows: DVKVTQSSRYLVKRTGEKVFLECVQDMDHENMFWYRQDPGLGLRLIYFSYDVKMKEKGDIPEGYSVSREKKERFSLILESASTNQTSMYLCAGHAGWNSPLHFGNGTRLTVT.

This clone is large within its sample. V is TRBV6-1 and J is TRBJ2-1, with 11 bases matching TRBD1. Trimming took 3 bases from V and 2 from J; bases not matched to a gene: 6. This CDR3 is built from 17 residues. The germline V gene has CDR1 MNHNS and CDR2 SASEGT. CDR3 sequence reads: CASSDLGQGATYNEQFF. The CDR3 nucleotides are TGTGCCAGCAGTGATCTAGGACAGGGGGCTACCTACAATGAGCAGTTCTTC.

In its sample, this clone was seen a few times. The chain has TRBV6-4 and TRBJ2-7; no definite D call. This CDR3 has 14 residues. Between the trimmed V and J ends, which lost 2 bases and 0 bases, there was a span of 8 bases. The germline V gene has CDR1 MRHNA and CDR2 SNTAGT. The CDR3 region is CASSDLGYSYEQYF. Here the CDR3 DNA reads TGTGCCAGCAGTGACCTGGGCTACTCCTACGAGCAGTACTTC.

V is TRBV19 and J is TRBJ2-4, with D maybe TRBD1 (5 bases). The CDR3 loop spans 19 amino acids. CDR1 LNHDA and CDR2 SQIVND come from the germline V gene (reference sequence). Trimming took 2 bases from V and 4 from J, leaving 24 bases between them. For the CDR3, the DNA is TGTGCCAGTAGTATAAGGGCCCCCGGGCAATGGGGCAGGAAAAACATTCAGTACTTC. Encoded protein: CASSIRAPGQWGRKNIQYF.

This clone has a handful of counts. The chain carries TRBV15 and TRBJ1-3; D possibly corresponds to TRBD1 (5 bases). Trimming took 1 base from V and 3 from J, leaving 13 bases between them. The CDR3 length is 16 residues. Germline CDR1 and CDR2: LNHNV and YYDKDF (reference sequence). CDR3 sequence: CATSRAVGGGGNTIYF. Written as DNA, the CDR3 is TGTGCCACCAGCAGAGCCGTCGGGGGAGGTGGAAACACCATATATTTT.

In nucleotides, the CDR3 is TGTGCCAGCAGTTTAAGTACAGGGGGCGAGAGCTCCTATAATTCACCCCTCCACTTT. Its protein is CASSLSTGGESSYNSPLHF. The chain combines TRBV28 with TRBJ1-6; 9 positions match TRBD1. This CDR3 is built from 19 residues. V shed 2 bases and J 0 bases; nucleotides not matched to a gene: 8. Germline V lookup: CDR1 MDHEN, CDR2 SYDVKM. Using reference TRBV28 and TRBJ1-6 for the parts outside the CDR3, the full variable domain is DVKVTQSSRYLVKRTGEKVFLECVQDMDHENMFWYRQDPGLGLRLIYFSYDVKMKEKGDIPEGYSVSREKKERFSLILESASTNQTSMYLCASSLSTGGESSYNSPLHFGNGTRLTVT.

The chain joins TRBV6-1 to TRBJ2-1; maybe TRBD1 (7 bases). This CDR3 spans 15 amino acids. The germline V and J ends were trimmed by 8 bases and 0 bases, with 14 bases remaining between them. In germline, CDR1 is MNHNS, CDR2 SASEGT. The CDR3 loop reads CASSRGVGSYNEQFF. In DNA, the CDR3 is TGTGCCAGCTCCAGGGGGGTTGGCTCCTACAATGAGCAGTTCTTC.

This clone was recorded a few times. The J gene is TRBJ1-3, the V gene TRBV6-5; 7 nucleotides match TRBD1. Germline lookup yields CDR1 MNHEY and CDR2 SVGAGI. The CDR3 sequence is 13 residues long. J gave up 8 bases and V 5 bases, and 6 bases lay outside the gene matches. The CDR3, as DNA: TGTGCCAGCAGTCTCCGACAGGGTGACACCATATATTTT. It yields the protein CASSLRQGDTIYF.

This clone was seen only a few times. This chain joins TRBV7-9 and TRBJ1-2, with D perhaps matching TRBD1 (5 bases). V was trimmed by 4 bases and J by 4 bases, leaving 10 bases between them. This CDR3 is 13 amino acids long. Germline CDR1 SEHNR, CDR2 FQNEAQ (reference sequence). The CDR3, as DNA: TGTGCCAGCAGCTCGGGACTCTTCTATGGCTACACCTTC. It translates to CASSSGLFYGYTF.

The chain carries TRBV5-1 and TRBJ1-1, with a tentative D call TRBD1 (5 bases). This CDR3 has 13 amino acids. The ends were cut back, 6 bases at V and 1 base at J, with 10 bases in the middle. The germline gives CDR1 SGHRS, CDR2 YFSETQ. This CDR3 reads CASMEGANTEAFF. CDR3 coding DNA: TGCGCCAGCATGGAAGGGGCGAACACTGAAGCTTTCTTT.

The rearrangement joins TRBV4-3 to TRBJ2-2; TRBD2 matches at 15 bases. The germline CDR1 and CDR2 sequences are LGHNA and YSLEER. The CDR3 is 20 residues long. J gave up 3 bases and V 0 bases, and 8 bases lay outside the gene matches. CDR3 nucleotide sequence: TGCGCCAGCAGCCAAGATCACCCCGGGACTAGCGGGGGGCACACCGGGGAGCTGTTTTTT. It codes for CASSQDHPGTSGGHTGELFF.